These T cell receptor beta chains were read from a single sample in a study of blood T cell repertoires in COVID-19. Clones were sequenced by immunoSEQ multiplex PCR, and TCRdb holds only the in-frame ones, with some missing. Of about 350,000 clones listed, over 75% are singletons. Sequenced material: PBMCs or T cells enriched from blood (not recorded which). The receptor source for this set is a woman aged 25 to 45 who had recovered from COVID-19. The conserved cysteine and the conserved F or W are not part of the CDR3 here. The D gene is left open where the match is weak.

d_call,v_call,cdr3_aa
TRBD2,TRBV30,AWNGGSDTQY
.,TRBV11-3,ASSLVGSSYNEQF
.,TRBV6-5,ASGMTGPYNEQF
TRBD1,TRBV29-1,SVDGQGARYGYT
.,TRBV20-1,SAQQGNEQF
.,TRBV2,ASRGWRVESNEQF
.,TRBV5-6,ASSWTGRGNVNEKLF
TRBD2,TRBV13,ASSLAGGHNNEQF
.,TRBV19,ASSGRDNSPLH
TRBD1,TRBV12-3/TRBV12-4,ASQYRGTYEQY
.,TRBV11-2,ASSFSPGGELF
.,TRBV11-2,ASSLGAGMNTEAF
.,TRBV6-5,ASSYSSSEQF
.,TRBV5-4,ASRVGGNTEAF
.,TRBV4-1,ASSQSGTDTQY
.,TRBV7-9,ASSLALGNTIY
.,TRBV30,AWTTGSYEQY
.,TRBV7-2,ASSLDGNQPQH
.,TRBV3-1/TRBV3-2,ASSSASVNYGYT
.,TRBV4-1,ASSLSVTDTQY
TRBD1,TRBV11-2,ASSYRGDTQY
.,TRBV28,ASSPPGLNTGELF
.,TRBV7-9,ASSLPQNTGELF
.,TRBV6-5,ASSYGRGSYNSPLH
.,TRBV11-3,ASSLDRAAEAF
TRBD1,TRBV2,ASRRPGQGSYEQY
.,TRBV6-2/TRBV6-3,ASSWRADTNQPQH
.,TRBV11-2,ASSPARTQMRGYT
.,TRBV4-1,ASSHLDWGPEGGNEQF
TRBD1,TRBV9,ASSVGTGLYNEQF
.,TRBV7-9,ASSLGTPNTGELF
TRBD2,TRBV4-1,ASSQALAGGPYEQY
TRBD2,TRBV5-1,ASNPRTSAYNEQF
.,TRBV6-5,ASKPGRPNEKLF
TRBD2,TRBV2,ASSESLAGGTGELF
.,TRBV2,ASSPLSGDDGYT
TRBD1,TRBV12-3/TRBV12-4,ASRSAGGAQF
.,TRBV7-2,ASSLTTNPPYNEQF
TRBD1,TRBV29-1,SVYRGAFGEQY
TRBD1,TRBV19,ASSIKWTGSYEQY
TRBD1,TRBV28,ASSLFRGQGSYNEQF
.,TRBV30,AWSLQGNQPQH
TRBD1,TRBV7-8,ASSPDRDEAF
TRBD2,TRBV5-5,ASGSGSSYEQY
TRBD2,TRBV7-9,ASSPGLAGVSETQY
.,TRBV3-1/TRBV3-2,ASSQGGGRGLQPQH
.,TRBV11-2,ASSLDRAGNTIY
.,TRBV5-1,ASSRNQGFGTDTQY
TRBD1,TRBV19,ASSIPGTGSEAF
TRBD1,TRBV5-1,ASSRTGLDSGNTIY
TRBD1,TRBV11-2,ASSRDRDYGYT
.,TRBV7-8,ASSLRGSYEQF
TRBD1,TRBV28,ASSPPVTGGFVQY
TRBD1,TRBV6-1,ASSEKTRGQNEQY
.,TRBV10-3,AISDWKGTYEQY
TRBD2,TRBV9,ASSVESSGSEEQF
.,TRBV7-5,ARSLRQGARVSYEQY
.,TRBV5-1,ASSLAGQNTGELF
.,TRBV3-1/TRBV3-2,ASSQDGGLSNQPQH